One sample yielded the 22 T cell receptor beta chains listed below, sequenced in a study of response to subunit inactivated influenza vaccine (dated by TCRdb to between 2018 and 2020). Library method: RT-PCR. Sequencer: Illumina HiSeq 2500. TCRdb trimmed the raw reads at Q25, called clones with MiXCR and kept productive beta chains. Each entry is one CDR3 protein sequence, shown with its most common DNA and genes. This sample is represented by 500,000 to 650,000 distinct CDR3 sequences; around 8% of them were singletons. The top ten hold under 15% of the sample. The sequenced sample was PBMCs from blood, obtained less than 30 months after vaccination. Receptor source: a man aged 50 to 69 who received an inactivated influenza vaccine. Donor details come from another sample of the same person, matched by shared clones.

J is TRBJ2-7 and V is TRBV29-1; D might be TRBD1 or TRBD2, each matching 6 bases. Germline CDR1 and CDR2: SQVTM and ANQGSEA. With 6 bases removed from V and 2 bases from J, the gap between germline ends came to 14 bases. The CDR3 has 13 amino acids. CDR3 region: CSVGGLKPYEQYF. Here the CDR3 DNA reads TGCAGCGTCGGGGGCCTCAAACCCTACGAGCAGTACTTC.

The chain links TRBV5-1 to TRBJ2-3; 8 bases line up with TRBD1. Looked up from germline, CDR1 is SGHRS and CDR2 is YFSETQ. Trimming took 0 bases from V and 0 from J; bases not matched to a gene: 3. This CDR3 comprises 16 residues. DNA for the CDR3: TGCGCCAGCAGCTTGGGGGGACAGGCTAGCACAGATACGCAGTATTTT. This sequence encodes CASSLGGQASTDTQYF.

The V gene is TRBV11-2, the J gene TRBJ2-1; 9 bases line up with TRBD2. CDR1 is SGHAT, CDR2 FQNNGV, per germline. V gave up 3 bases and J gave up 3 bases; unmatched junction bases: 9. This CDR3 is built from 17 residues. The CDR3 spells CASSFISAGGLYNEQFF. The DNA for the CDR3 is TGTGCCAGCAGCTTTATATCAGCGGGGGGACTCTACAATGAGCAGTTCTTC.

This clonotype turned up a few times. CDR3 DNA: TGTGCCAGCAGCGAAAAAATTAGACAGGGGAGCCTCTCTAACTACAATGAGCAGTTCTTC. Translation gives CASSEKIRQGSLSNYNEQFF. The chain joins TRBV2 to TRBJ2-1, with TRBD1 identical over 8 bases. J gave up 3 bases and V 6 bases, and 22 bases lay outside the gene matches. Looked up from germline, CDR1 is SNHLY and CDR2 is FYNNEI. The CDR3 loop spans 20 amino acids.

The chain combines TRBV12-3 or TRBV12-4 with TRBJ2-7, with 11 bases that match TRBD2. The CDR3 extends over 15 amino acids. Trimming took 6 bases from V and 2 from J; bases not matched to a gene: 6. The chain's CDR3 is CASSYRLAGTYEQYF. The CDR3 DNA is TGTGCCAGCAGCTACCGACTAGCGGGGACCTACGAGCAGTACTTC.

This clonotype was counted many times. This chain connects TRBV4-3 to TRBJ2-2, with 10 bases matching TRBD2. This CDR3 spans 16 amino acids. Per the germline V gene, CDR1 is LGHNA and CDR2 is YSLEER. The J segment lost 6 bases and the V segment lost 1 base, leaving 5 bases of the junction unmatched. The CDR3 here is CASSQGTSGVAGELFF. In DNA, the CDR3 is TGCGCCAGCAGCCAAGGGACTAGCGGCGTGGCCGGGGAGCTGTTTTTT.

There are a few counts of this clonotype. The V call is TRBV20-1, the J call TRBJ1-1, with D tentatively TRBD1 (5 bases). The ends were cut back, 4 bases at V and 1 base at J, with 13 bases in the middle. CDR1 and CDR2 from the germline V gene are DFQATT and SNEGSKA (reference sequence). This CDR3 region has 14 residues. The CDR3 DNA sequence: TGCAGTGCTACCGGGGGACTTACGAACACTGAAGCTTTCTTT. Translated, it gives CSATGGLTNTEAFF.

The V call is TRBV5-5, the J call TRBJ1-1; weak D call: TRBD1 (5 bases). The CDR3 runs to 13 residues. V was cut by 0 bases and J by 4 bases, with 7 bases left in between. Germline V CDR1 and CDR2: SGHKS, YYEKEE (reference sequence). CDR3 region: CASSLEGFTEAFF. The CDR3 nucleotides read TGTGCCAGCAGCTTGGAGGGGTTCACTGAAGCTTTCTTT.

This clonotype was seen at least ten times. V usage is TRBV7-9 and J usage is TRBJ2-5; 10 nucleotides line up with TRBD2. The CDR3 is 20 residues long. Germline CDR1 is SEHNR and CDR2 is FQNEAQ (reference sequence). V lost 7 bases, J lost 1 base, and 21 bases stayed unmatched. CDR3 DNA: TGTGCCAGCACCGTTTACCTATTTGGGACTAGCGTCGGGAGCCAAGAGACCCAGTACTTC. It codes for CASTVYLFGTSVGSQETQYF.

The chain couples TRBV29-1 to TRBJ1-4, with TRBD1 matching 9 bases. There are 15 residues in the CDR3. Trimming took 0 bases from V and 8 from J; bases not matched to a gene: 7. Germline assignment: CDR1 SQVTM and CDR2 ANQGSEA. For the CDR3, the DNA is TGCAGCGTTGAAGATCGAAACAGGGGGCTGGAAAAACTGTTTTTT. This gives the protein CSVEDRNRGLEKLFF.

The table lists this clonotype with many counts. This chain links TRBV12-3 or TRBV12-4 with TRBJ2-1; 10 nucleotides line up with TRBD2. J was trimmed by 4 bases and V by 6 bases; bases with no gene match: 6. The CDR3 runs 15 residues. The CDR3 spells CASSLGAGGYNEQFF. In nucleotides, the CDR3 is TGTGCCAGCAGCTTGGGAGCGGGGGGGTACAATGAGCAGTTCTTC.

J is TRBJ2-2 and V is TRBV7-2; perhaps TRBD1 as D (5 bases). This CDR3 is built from 15 residues. CDR1 is SGHTA and CDR2 is FQGNSA in the germline V gene. The V end lost 1 base, the J end lost 7 bases, and 13 bases lay between the germline ends. CDR3 region: CASSLDFRAGGELFF. The DNA of the CDR3 is TGTGCCAGCAGCTTAGATTTCAGGGCTGGCGGGGAGCTGTTTTTT. The full variable domain, its missing parts supplied by reference TRBV7-2 and TRBJ2-2, is GAGVSQSPSNKVTEKGKDVELRCDPISGHTALYWYRQSLGQGLEFLIYFQGNSAPDKSGLPSDRFSAERTGGSVSTLTIQRTQQEDSAVYLCASSLDFRAGGELFFGEGSRLTVL.

The sample holds a few counts of this clonotype. V usage is TRBV7-2 and J usage is TRBJ2-1; D assignment may be TRBD1 or TRBD2 (5 bases each). There are 14 residues in the CDR3. V gave up 5 bases and J gave up 7 bases, with 15 bases separating them. The germline gives CDR1 SGHTA, CDR2 FQGNSA. The CDR3 DNA follows: TGTGCCAGCAGCCCCGGTTGGGGGAGTAATGAGCAGTTCTTC. This sequence encodes CASSPGWGSNEQFF.

This chain's CDR3 is CASMADTDTQYF. The CDR3 nucleotides are TGTGCCAGCATGGCGGACACAGATACGCAGTATTTT. The J gene is TRBJ2-3, the V gene TRBV6-5; D remains ambiguous. The V gene lost 7 bases and the J gene lost 2 bases, with 7 bases spanning the gap. Germline V lookup: CDR1 MNHEY, CDR2 SVGAGI. This CDR3 has 12 amino acids.

In this sample, this clonotype turned up many times. This chain uses TRBV7-9 with TRBJ2-1; 10 nucleotides agree with TRBD1. The CDR3 covers 15 residues. Germline lookup yields CDR1 SEHNR and CDR2 FQNEAQ (reference sequence). V lost 7 bases and J lost 3; bases outside the gene matches: 6. CDR3: CASTRGQGGYNEQFF. The DNA for the CDR3 is TGTGCCAGCACCCGCGGACAGGGGGGCTACAATGAGCAGTTCTTC. Full variable domain (remainder filled in from reference TRBV7-9 and TRBJ2-1): DTGVSQNPRHKITKRGQNVTFRCDPISEHNRLYWYRQTLGQGPEFLTYFQNEAQLEKSRLLSDRFSAERPKGSFSTLEIQRTEQGDSAMYLCASTRGQGGYNEQFFGPGTRLTVL.

This clonotype was found a few times. The chain is built from TRBV6-5 and TRBJ2-2; unclear D gene. Trimming took 4 bases from V and 6 from J, leaving 12 bases between them. This CDR3 spans 14 amino acids. Germline-derived CDR1 and CDR2 are MNHEY and SVGAGI. The CDR3 region is CASSSPGAAGELFF. The DNA for the CDR3 is TGTGCCAGCAGTTCCCCAGGCGCGGCCGGGGAGCTGTTTTTT.

In its sample, this clonotype was seen many times. The genes are TRBV12-3 or TRBV12-4 and TRBJ1-2; D perhaps matches TRBD1 (6 bases). This CDR3 is 13 amino acids long. V was pared by 5 bases and J by 6 bases, with 13 bases between. The CDR3 sequence: CASSLTGSNGYTF. CDR3 nucleotides: TGTGCCAGCAGTCTGACAGGCTCAAATGGCTACACCTTC.

This chain links TRBV12-3 or TRBV12-4 with TRBJ1-1, with D perhaps matching TRBD1 (5 bases). The CDR3 contains 13 residues. The V end lost 6 bases, the J end lost 4 bases, and 12 bases lay between the germline ends. DNA of the CDR3: TGTGCCAGCAGATTTAGTGGGGGCACTGAAGCTTTCTTT. This gives the protein CASRFSGGTEAFF.

The sample holds a few counts of this clonotype. This rearrangement joins TRBV12-3 or TRBV12-4 to TRBJ2-5; no reliable D call. The CDR3 contains 13 residues. V lost 5 bases and J 3 bases, leaving 10 bases between the germline ends. DNA for the CDR3: TGTGCCAGCAGTCTGTTGGTCGAAGAGACCCAGTACTTC. This sequence encodes CASSLLVEETQYF.

The chain recombines TRBV6-1 with TRBJ2-2; 11 positions agree with TRBD2. CDR3 length equals 15 residues. Germline CDR1 reads MNHNS; CDR2 reads SASEGT. Trimming at V came to 6 bases and at J to 5 bases, leaving 5 bases not matched to a gene. CDR3: CASSHRTSGTGELFF. The CDR3, as DNA: TGTGCCAGCAGCCACCGGACTAGCGGGACCGGGGAGCTGTTTTTT.

The J gene is TRBJ2-2, the V gene TRBV29-1, with D possibly called TRBD1 or TRBD2 (5 bases each). Per the germline V gene, CDR1 is SQVTM and CDR2 is ANQGSEA. Trimming took off 6 bases at V and 2 bases at J, with 10 bases between the two ends. CDR3 length: 13 amino acids. The CDR3 spells CSVARGNTGELFF. CDR3 DNA: TGCAGCGTGGCGAGGGGAAACACCGGGGAGCTGTTTTTT.

The chain uses TRBV7-9 and TRBJ2-3; D call uncertain. CDR3 length: 12 residues. Per the germline V gene, CDR1 is SEHNR and CDR2 is FQNEAQ (reference sequence). V was trimmed by 5 bases and J by 4 bases, leaving 7 bases between them. CDR3 nucleotides: TGTGCCAGCAGCCGGCCCCCAGATACGCAGTATTTT. Translation: CASSRPPDTQYF.